The rows below give T cell receptor beta chains drawn from one sample of a study of cytomegalovirus exposure and HLA in healthy donors. Method: immunoSEQ multiplex PCR; TCRdb's copy keeps in-frame clones and lacks some. The table has over 100,000 clones, approximately 76% seen once; the top ten hold more than 6%. The sample consisted of PBMCs. These receptors came from a woman aged 50 to 60 in good health and CMV-seropositive. CDR3s include the opening cysteine and the closing phenylalanine or tryptophan. The order of the fields is V gene, clone size, J gene, D gene, CDR3 DNA, CDR3 protein. A D gene is named only where the DNA matches it firmly. Not every row has a clone size; where given, it reads once, few, many or a size class.

v_gene: TRBV5-6; abundance: -; j_gene: TRBJ2-2; d_gene: TRBD2; CDR3nt: TGTGCCAGCAGCCCTAGCGGGAGAAGGACCGGGGAGCTGTTTTTT; CDR3aa: CASSPSGRRTGELFF
v_gene: TRBV11-2; abundance: -; j_gene: TRBJ2-7; d_gene: TRBD1; CDR3nt: TGTGCCAGCAGCCCAACAGGGGTAATTCCCTACGAGCAGTACTTC; CDR3aa: CASSPTGVIPYEQYF
v_gene: TRBV7-9; abundance: -; j_gene: TRBJ2-7; d_gene: -; CDR3nt: TGTGCCAGCAGCCCCGCGACTAGTTTCGAGCAGTACTTC; CDR3aa: CASSPATSFEQYF
v_gene: TRBV7-2; abundance: -; j_gene: TRBJ2-7; d_gene: -; CDR3nt: TGTGCCAGCAGCTTAGGACAGCCCCGTGAGCAGTACTTC; CDR3aa: CASSLGQPREQYF
v_gene: TRBV6-5; abundance: -; j_gene: TRBJ2-5; d_gene: -; CDR3nt: TGTGCCAGCAGTTATAGCGGGACCCAGTACTTC; CDR3aa: CASSYSGTQYF
v_gene: TRBV7-2; abundance: -; j_gene: TRBJ2-7; d_gene: TRBD2; CDR3nt: TGTGCCAGCAGCAGACTCGGGGGGGGTTCCTCCTACGAGCAGTACTTC; CDR3aa: CASSRLGGGSSYEQYF
v_gene: TRBV18; abundance: once; j_gene: TRBJ2-2; d_gene: -; CDR3nt: TGTGCCAGCTCACGTCTGTCGAGCGCAGGGGACACCGGGGAGCTGTTTTTT; CDR3aa: CASSRLSSAGDTGELFF
v_gene: TRBV7-9; abundance: -; j_gene: TRBJ2-3; d_gene: -; CDR3nt: TGTGCCAGCAGCTTCTCGGTCGTCCCCACAGATACGCAGTATTTT; CDR3aa: CASSFSVVPTDTQYF
v_gene: TRBV5-6; abundance: few; j_gene: TRBJ2-4; d_gene: TRBD2; CDR3nt: TGTGCCAGCAGCTCGGGAGGAGGGCCGCAGTCCAGTCAGTACTTC; CDR3aa: CASSSGGGPQSSQYF
v_gene: TRBV2; abundance: -; j_gene: TRBJ2-5; d_gene: TRBD1; CDR3nt: TGTGCCAGCAGCGAAGACAGGGGCCAAGAGACCCAGTACTTC; CDR3aa: CASSEDRGQETQYF
v_gene: TRBV18; abundance: -; j_gene: TRBJ2-5; d_gene: -; CDR3nt: TGTGCCAGCTCAATACAAGAGACCCAGTACTTC; CDR3aa: CASSIQETQYF
v_gene: TRBV16; abundance: -; j_gene: TRBJ1-5; d_gene: TRBD1; CDR3nt: TGTGCCAGCAGCCAATCGGACAGGGTAAAACAGCCCCAGCATTTT; CDR3aa: CASSQSDRVKQPQHF
v_gene: TRBV9; abundance: few; j_gene: TRBJ1-3; d_gene: -; CDR3nt: TGTGCCAGCAGCGTAGGAGGGTTCAAGTCCGCTGGAAACACCATATATTTT; CDR3aa: CASSVGGFKSAGNTIYF
v_gene: TRBV14; abundance: once; j_gene: TRBJ2-5; d_gene: -; CDR3nt: TGTGCCAGCAGCCTATACGGAGAGCTGTTGGAGACCCAGTACTTC; CDR3aa: CASSLYGELLETQYF
v_gene: TRBV29-1; abundance: -; j_gene: TRBJ2-7; d_gene: TRBD1; CDR3nt: TGCAGCGCTGGGGACAGACGTCGTGGGGCCTCCTACGAGCAGTACTTC; CDR3aa: CSAGDRRRGASYEQYF
v_gene: TRBV6-5; abundance: -; j_gene: TRBJ1-2; d_gene: TRBD1; CDR3nt: TGTGCCAGCAGTTCCCTGGACAGGGAAGTAAACTATGGCTACACCTTC; CDR3aa: CASSSLDREVNYGYTF
v_gene: TRBV6-5; abundance: -; j_gene: TRBJ1-3; d_gene: -; CDR3nt: TGTGCCAGCAGGAAGACAGACTCCTCTGGAAACACCATATATTTT; CDR3aa: CASRKTDSSGNTIYF
v_gene: TRBV7-2; abundance: once; j_gene: TRBJ1-1; d_gene: -; CDR3nt: TGTGCCAGCAGTCTTTCACTTTCCCGGAACACTGAAGCTTTCTTT; CDR3aa: CASSLSLSRNTEAFF
v_gene: TRBV7-9; abundance: -; j_gene: TRBJ2-5; d_gene: TRBD2; CDR3nt: TGTGCCAGCAGCTTAGCGCTGGGAGGGGAGACCCAGTACTTC; CDR3aa: CASSLALGGETQYF
v_gene: TRBV27; abundance: -; j_gene: TRBJ1-2; d_gene: TRBD1; CDR3nt: TGTGCCAGCAGCGAACGACAGGGGGCTTTCTATGGCTACACCTTC; CDR3aa: CASSERQGAFYGYTF
v_gene: TRBV9; abundance: -; j_gene: TRBJ2-5; d_gene: -; CDR3nt: TGTGCCAGCAGCGTAGGAGGGGAGACCCAGTACTTC; CDR3aa: CASSVGGETQYF
v_gene: TRBV27; abundance: -; j_gene: TRBJ1-1; d_gene: TRBD1; CDR3nt: TGTGCCACTCAACCGAGACAGGGAGCCACTGAAGCTTTCTTT; CDR3aa: CATQPRQGATEAFF
v_gene: TRBV7-2; abundance: -; j_gene: TRBJ1-1; d_gene: -; CDR3nt: TGTGCCAGCAGCTTAGTTCAGGGTGAAGCTTTCTTT; CDR3aa: CASSLVQGEAFF
v_gene: TRBV27; abundance: few; j_gene: TRBJ2-7; d_gene: -; CDR3nt: TGTGCCAGCAGTTGGGCGGGAACCTACGAGCAGTACTTC; CDR3aa: CASSWAGTYEQYF
v_gene: TRBV5-1; abundance: -; j_gene: TRBJ1-6; d_gene: TRBD1; CDR3nt: TGCGCCAGCAGCTTGGAGGGGGACAGTAATTCACCCCTCCACTTT; CDR3aa: CASSLEGDSNSPLHF